This T cell receptor beta chain comes out of a study of blood T cell repertoires in COVID-19. TCRdb keeps only in-frame clones here, not all; method: immunoSEQ multiplex PCR. The sample lists tens of thousands of clones; around three quarters were seen once. V shed 0 bases and J shed 9 bases, with 8 bases lying between them. This CDR3 region has 12 residues. Germline values: CDR1 LGHDT, CDR2 YNNKEL (reference sequence). Sequences were obtained from peripheral blood. The chain is built from TRBV3-1 (or the pseudogene TRBV3-2) and TRBJ1-2, with D possibly being TRBD1 (6 bases). The TCR was taken from a woman aged 70 to 79 with acute or convalescent COVID-19. Here the CDR3 reads CASSQETGSYTF. DNA for the CDR3: TGTGCCAGCAGCCAAGAAACAGGGAGCTACACCTTC.